These 13 T cell receptor beta chains were all obtained from the same sample, sequenced in a study of shared clonotypes between healthy human individuals. The assay was immunoSEQ multiplex PCR, and TCRdb's table has in-frame clones only and misses some. The sample shows about 470,000 clones, around 75% of them seen only once. The source material was PBMCs. These receptors came from a woman aged 40-49 years in good health. Some clones in this sample may be carry-over from other donors' samples.

This clone was recorded only once. The chain has TRBV10-3 and TRBJ2-5, with 10 bases fitting TRBD1. V lost 6 bases and J lost 1; bases outside the gene matches: 14. This CDR3 region has 18 residues. Germline V lookup: CDR1 ENHRY, CDR2 SYGVKD. CDR3 bases: TGTGCCATCAGAGGTGGTGGGACAGGGGAGGATTTCCAAGAGACCCAGTACTTC. Residues: CAIRGGGTGEDFQETQYF.

The chain uses TRBV25-1 and TRBJ2-1; D possibly uses TRBD1 or TRBD2 (5 bases each). V dropped 2 bases and J dropped 12 bases, with 14 bases sitting between them. From germline, CDR1 is MGHDK and CDR2 SYGVNS. The CDR3 loop spans 13 amino acids. CDR3 sequence reads: CASSEHPGRRQFF. In DNA form, the CDR3 reads TGTGCCAGCAGTGAACACCCGGGACGTAGGCAGTTCTTC.

This clone was observed many times. This chain links TRBV5-5 with TRBJ1-1, with a tentative D call TRBD1 (5 bases). This CDR3 comprises 12 residues. Germline assignment: CDR1 SGHKS and CDR2 YYEKEE (reference sequence). Trimming took 3 bases from V and 4 from J, leaving 7 bases between them. The CDR3 DNA is TGTGCCAGCAGCTGGGACCGCACTGAAGCTTTCTTT. This translates into CASSWDRTEAFF.

The genes are TRBV9 and TRBJ2-3, with D possibly called TRBD1 or TRBD2 (5 bases each). Trimming removed 0 bases at V and 4 bases at J, with 18 bases between. The length of the CDR3 is 17 residues. Germline values: CDR1 SGDLS, CDR2 YYNGEE. CDR3 region: CASSVGWGKLQSDTQYF. The CDR3 nucleotides read TGTGCCAGCAGCGTAGGGTGGGGGAAGTTACAATCAGATACGCAGTATTTT.

The chain couples TRBV15 to TRBJ2-5; tentative D call: TRBD2 (5 bases). Germline CDR1 and CDR2: LNHNV and YYDKDF (reference sequence). V was shortened by 0 bases and J by 1 base, with 9 bases between the two germline ends. The CDR3 totals 15 residues. The CDR3 loop reads CATSRDLTSQETQYF. The CDR3 nucleotides read TGTGCCACCAGCAGAGATCTCACTAGCCAAGAGACCCAGTACTTC.

The gene calls are TRBV29-1 and TRBJ2-1; 10 bases agree with TRBD2. Germline values: CDR1 SQVTM, CDR2 ANQGSEA. J was trimmed by 5 bases and V by 6 bases; bases with no gene match: 10. The length of the CDR3 is 15 residues. The CDR3 bases are TGCAGCGTGGCCGCTAGCGGGAGTTCCCACAATGAGCAGTTCTTC. Its protein product is CSVAASGSSHNEQFF.

The V gene is TRBV11-2, the J gene TRBJ1-4, with D maybe TRBD1 (6 bases). CDR1 and CDR2 from the germline V gene are SGHAT and FQNNGV. Trimming took off 3 bases at V and 5 bases at J, with 10 bases between the two ends. CDR3 length: 14 residues. CDR3 bases: TGTGCCAGCAGCTTTACGGGGGGCAATGAAAAACTGTTTTTT. It is translated as CASSFTGGNEKLFF. The variable domain in full, with the rest retrieved from reference TRBV11-2 and TRBJ1-4, is EAGVAQSPRYKIIEKRQSVAFWCNPISGHATLYWYQQILGQGPKLLIQFQNNGVVDDSQLPKDRFSAERLKGVDSTLKIQPAKLEDSAVYLCASSFTGGNEKLFFGSGTQLSVL.

This clone was recorded many times. The genes are TRBV13 and TRBJ2-2; D remains ambiguous. The CDR3 sequence is 14 residues long. Germline lookup yields CDR1 PRHDT and CDR2 FYEKMQ (reference sequence). Trimming took 1 base from V and 0 from J, leaving 3 bases between them. CDR3 DNA: TGTGCCAGCAGCTTAGAGTCGAACACCGGGGAGCTGTTTTTT. It yields the protein CASSLESNTGELFF. Looking up the rest from reference TRBV13 and TRBJ2-2 gives the full variable domain: AAGVIQSPRHLIKEKRETATLKCYPIPRHDTVYWYQQGPGQDPQFLISFYEKMQSDKGSIPDRFSAQQFSDYHSELNMSSLELGDSALYFCASSLESNTGELFFGEGSRLTVL.

The rearrangement joins TRBV28 to TRBJ1-2, with a tentative D call TRBD1 (5 bases). Trimming pared 3 bases from V and 4 bases from J, leaving 9 bases between. CDR1 is MDHEN, CDR2 SYDVKM, per germline. The CDR3 runs to 13 residues. The CDR3 here is CASSFRGLYGYTF. Here the CDR3 DNA reads TGTGCCAGCAGTTTTCGGGGACTCTATGGCTACACCTTC.

The CDR3 DNA is TGCAGTGCTCCCCGGTACAATGAGCAGTTCTTC. Translating it yields CSAPRYNEQFF. The chain combines TRBV20-1 with TRBJ2-1; D unresolved. Germline V gene lookup returns CDR1 DFQATT and CDR2 SNEGSKA (reference sequence). Trimming left V 5 bases short and J 4 bases short, with 6 bases between. The CDR3 is made up of 11 amino acids.

This clone was detected a few times. J is TRBJ1-1 and V is TRBV7-9; D uncertain. The CDR3 is 13 amino acids. Germline V gene sequence: CDR1 SEHNR, CDR2 FQNEAQ (reference sequence). V lost 11 bases, J lost 1 base, and 14 bases lay in between. CDR3 sequence: CAWTGQANTEAFF. CDR3 nucleotide sequence: TGTGCCTGGACCGGGCAGGCGAACACTGAAGCTTTCTTT.

This clone showed up many times. The chain recombines TRBV5-4 with TRBJ2-1; D might be TRBD2 (5 bases). Trimming took off 0 bases at V and 4 bases at J, with 11 bases between the two ends. CDR1 is SGHNT, CDR2 YYREEE, per germline (reference sequence). CDR3 size: 15 residues. The CDR3 loop reads CASSLVGSRYNEQFF. The CDR3 coding sequence is TGTGCCAGCAGCTTGGTAGGGAGTCGGTACAATGAGCAGTTCTTC.

This sequence joins TRBV4-2 and TRBJ1-5; 7 bases line up with TRBD1. Per germline, CDR1 LGHNA and CDR2 YNFKEQ. V shed 0 bases and J 4 bases; nucleotides not matched to a gene: 3. CDR3 length equals 15 residues. Written as DNA, the CDR3 is TGTGCCAGCAGCCAAGAATCAGGGGGGAATCAGCCCCAGCATTTT. Its protein is CASSQESGGNQPQHF.